This TCR beta chain was identified during a study of CD8+ T cells in alopecia areata. A remark on this clone: The antigen is unknown.

CDR1 SQVTM and CDR2 ANQGSEA come from the germline V gene. The CDR3 runs to 13 residues. It was cDNA, reverse transcribed from extracted RNA, that served as the sequencing template. Repertoires were generated with immunoSEQ multiplex PCR, while TCRdb's copy carries only in-frame clones and drops some. The sample lists about 110,000 clones; roughly 55% were seen once. General study findings and limits: Higher clonality than in normal scalp was seen in lesional scalp, especially alopecia totalis/universalis. Possibly because of HLA-related factors, TCR sharing was less clear across patients than in mice.

Collection of lesional scalp punch biopsies and peripheral blood was performed in alopecia areata patients. Input material: NKG2D-low CD8+ T cells sorted from blood. This receptor was identified in a human donor with alopecia areata. The V call is TRBV29-1, the J call TRBJ2-5; D possibly corresponds to TRBD1 (6 bases). The J call is uncertain, as TRBJ2-7 better fits the DNA end. CDR3 region: CSVETGKPYEQYF. DNA of the CDR3: TGCAGCGTTGAGACAGGCAAGCCCTACGAGCAGTACTTC.